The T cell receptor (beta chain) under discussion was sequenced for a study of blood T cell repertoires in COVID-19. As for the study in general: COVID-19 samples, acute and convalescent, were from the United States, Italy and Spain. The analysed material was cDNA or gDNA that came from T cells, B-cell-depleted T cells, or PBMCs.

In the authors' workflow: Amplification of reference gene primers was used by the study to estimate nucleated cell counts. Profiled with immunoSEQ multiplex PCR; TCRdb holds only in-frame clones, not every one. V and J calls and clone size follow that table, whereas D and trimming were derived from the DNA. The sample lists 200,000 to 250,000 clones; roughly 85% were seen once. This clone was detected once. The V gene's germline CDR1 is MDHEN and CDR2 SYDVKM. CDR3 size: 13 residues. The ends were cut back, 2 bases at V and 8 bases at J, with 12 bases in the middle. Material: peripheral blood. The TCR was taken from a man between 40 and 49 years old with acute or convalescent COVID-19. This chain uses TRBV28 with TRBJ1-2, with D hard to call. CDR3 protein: CASSLPQSRGYTF. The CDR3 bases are TGTGCCAGCAGTTTACCCCAGTCTAGGGGCTACACCTTC.